This T cell receptor (beta chain) was sequenced during a study of T cells in tumors after PD-1 blockade. Turning to the study itself: Prior checkpoint blockade, systemic immunosuppressant use, or anti-cancer therapy within 4 weeks excluded patients. Daily vismodegib 150 mg continued in a subset of anti-PD-1-treated patients.

Notes on the study in general: Peripheral recruitment is suggested, as some novel exhausted tumor clones were in pre-treatment blood.

This CDR3 is built from 15 residues. CDR1 KGHDR and CDR2 SFDVKD come from the germline V gene. V shed 10 bases and J shed 5 bases, with 23 bases lying between them. The data were produced by immunoSEQ multiplex PCR, yet TCRdb's version contains in-frame clones alone and is incomplete. The repertoire holds roughly 50,000 clones, with about 85% as singletons. As for this clone: Its matching antigen is unknown.

This clonotype was obtained from a human donor with basal cell carcinoma. The chain couples TRBV24-1 to TRBJ2-7; D is perhaps TRBD1 (5 bases). Sequences were derived from PBMCs, sampled before anti-PD-1 treatment. Here the CDR3 reads CATGDVRAIVHEQYF. CDR3 in DNA: TGTGCCACTGGAGATGTCAGGGCTATAGTCCACGAGCAGTACTTC.